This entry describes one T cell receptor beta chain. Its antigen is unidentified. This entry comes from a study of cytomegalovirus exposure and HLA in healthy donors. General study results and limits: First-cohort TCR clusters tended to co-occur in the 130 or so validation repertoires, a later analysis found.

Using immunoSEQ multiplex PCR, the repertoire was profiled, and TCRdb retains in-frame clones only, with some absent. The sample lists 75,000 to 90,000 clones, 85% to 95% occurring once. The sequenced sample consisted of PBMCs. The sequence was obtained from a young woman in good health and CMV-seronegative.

DNA for the CDR3: TGTGCCAGCAGCCTTCTCGGGGTTCAAGAGACCCAGTACTTC. As protein: CASSLLGVQETQYF. This chain joins TRBV28 and TRBJ2-5; D might be TRBD2 (5 bases). Germline loops: CDR1 MDHEN, CDR2 SYDVKM. The CDR3 length is 14 residues. Between the trimmed V and J ends, which lost 6 bases and 2 bases, there was a span of 13 bases.